Each of the 16 T cell receptor beta chains below was sequenced from the same sample in a study of blood T cells in healthy people across ages. Together with a sample-barcoded 5' primer, a J-beta primer mix was included in a second PCR lasting about 7 to 12 cycles. TCRdb reprocessed the 5' RACE reads via MiXCR and lists one record per CDR3 protein. The profile shows about 800,000 distinct CDR3 sequences, approximately 25% of them singletons. These records were also assigned to another study, of T cells of mothers and their children.

Sequencing was performed on blood. These receptors were collected from a boy aged 5-17 years in good health.

This clonotype was observed a handful of times. The chain uses TRBV15 and TRBJ2-7; a weak D match, TRBD2 (5 bases). The ends were cut back, 5 bases at V and 2 bases at J, with 16 bases in the middle. This CDR3 spans 15 amino acids. Germline lookup yields CDR1 LNHNV and CDR2 YYDKDF (reference sequence). CDR3: CATSLSEGKTYEQYF. In nucleotides, the CDR3 is TGTGCCACCAGCCTGTCCGAGGGCAAGACCTACGAGCAGTACTTC.

V is TRBV20-1 and J is TRBJ1-5, with TRBD1 identical over 8 bases. CDR1 DFQATT and CDR2 SNEGSKA come from the germline V gene (reference sequence). This CDR3 region has 15 residues. The J segment lost 7 bases and the V segment lost 0 bases, leaving 8 bases of the junction unmatched. CDR3 loop: CSARDGGQGNQPQHF. The CDR3 DNA is TGCAGTGCTAGAGATGGAGGACAGGGAAACCAGCCCCAGCATTTT.

In its sample, this clonotype was seen a few times. V usage is TRBV12-3 or TRBV12-4 and J usage is TRBJ2-3; D is unclear. The CDR3 spans 12 residues. V lost 5 bases to trimming and J lost 4 bases, with 7 bases between them. The CDR3 spells CASSVRPDTQYF. CDR3 sequence (DNA): TGTGCCAGCAGTGTCAGACCAGATACGCAGTATTTT.

This clonotype was counted a few times. Written as DNA, the CDR3 is TGTGCCAGCAGCCTAACCCGGGACAGGCAGCGTAATTCACCCCTCCACTTT. This codes for CASSLTRDRQRNSPLHF. The rearrangement uses TRBV12-3 or TRBV12-4 and TRBJ1-6, with TRBD1 matching 8 bases. J was trimmed by 6 bases and V by 6 bases; bases with no gene match: 13. The CDR3 runs to 17 residues.

This clonotype was observed a few times. This chain joins TRBV7-8 and TRBJ1-2; 7 bases match TRBD1. CDR3 length equals 16 residues. Unmatched junction bases numbered 9, after V lost 1 base and J lost 4 bases. CDR1 is SGHVS and CDR2 is FQNEAQ in the germline V gene. As DNA, the CDR3 is TGTGCCAGCAGCTTAGGGGACAGAGTCCAATCCTATGGCTACACCTTC. It yields the protein CASSLGDRVQSYGYTF.

This clonotype was found a few times. The rearrangement links TRBV7-3 to TRBJ2-5, with D possibly TRBD1 on 6 matching bases. The CDR3 loop spans 15 amino acids. Germline CDR1 reads SGHTA; CDR2 reads FQGTGA. Trimming stripped 4 bases from V and 5 bases from J, with 17 bases between. The CDR3 DNA sequence: TGTGCCAGCAGCTCAGCCCAGGGGACGGGGGAGACCCAGTACTTC. It specifies CASSSAQGTGETQYF.

The chain couples TRBV4-3 to TRBJ2-7; maybe TRBD1 (6 bases). Trimming pared 2 bases from V and 4 bases from J, leaving 15 bases between. The V gene's germline CDR1 is LGHNA and CDR2 YSLEER. The CDR3 contains 15 residues. This CDR3 is CASSQSPGVGYEQYF. CDR3 in DNA: TGCGCCAGCAGCCAATCCCCAGGGGTTGGGTACGAGCAGTACTTC.

The table lists this clonotype with a count of one. Possible read error: a much larger clone is one base away. The chain couples TRBV28 to TRBJ1-3; no clear D gene. Trimming removed 2 bases at V and 0 bases at J, with 5 bases between. Looked up from germline, CDR1 is MDHEN and CDR2 is SYDVKM. The CDR3 contains 14 residues. CDR3 DNA sequence: TGTGCCAGCAGTTTAGTCCCCTCTGGAAACACCATATATTTT. This translates into CASSLVPSGNTIYF.

The V call is TRBV7-9, the J call TRBJ2-5; 10 bases align to TRBD2. Germline CDR1 reads SEHNR; CDR2 reads FQNEAQ (reference sequence). Trimming at V came to 2 bases and at J to 2 bases, leaving 5 bases not matched to a gene. The CDR3 contains 16 residues. CDR3 region: CASSLLPAGGQETQYF. CDR3 nucleotide sequence: TGTGCCAGCAGCTTATTACCAGCGGGAGGGCAAGAGACCCAGTACTTC.

This clonotype showed up just a few times. The chain couples TRBV29-1 to TRBJ1-5; possibly TRBD1 for D (6 bases). V dropped 3 bases and J dropped 1 base, with 10 bases sitting between them. In germline, CDR1 is SQVTM, CDR2 ANQGSEA. The CDR3 is 14 residues long. The CDR3 DNA is TGCAGCGTTGATTTGGGGGCGAGCAATCAGCCCCAGCATTTT. Protein sequence: CSVDLGASNQPQHF.

This clonotype was counted a few times. The rearrangement uses TRBV20-1 and TRBJ2-5; D possibly matches TRBD1 or TRBD2 (5 bases each). Judging by the DNA end, TRBJ2-7 fits better; the J call may be wrong. Germline CDR1 and CDR2: DFQATT and SNEGSKA (reference sequence). This CDR3 has 15 residues. The CDR3 coding sequence is TGCAGTGCTAGGGGTTCCGGGACGGAGTCCTACGAGCAGTACTTC. Amino acids: CSARGSGTESYEQYF.

This clonotype was picked up a small number of times. V usage is TRBV27 and J usage is TRBJ2-7; 8 bases align to TRBD1. The V segment lost 4 bases and the J segment 4 bases; nucleotides outside the gene matches: 12. Germline-derived CDR1 and CDR2 are MNHEY and SMNVEV (reference sequence). This CDR3 has 16 amino acids. The CDR3 nucleotides are TGTGCCAGCAGTTCCGCCGGGACAGGCGGTGGGTACGAGCAGTACTTC. Protein: CASSSAGTGGGYEQYF.

This clonotype has a handful of counts. The chain employs TRBV27 and TRBJ2-4; TRBD1 matches 7 bases. The V gene's germline CDR1 is MNHEY and CDR2 SMNVEV (reference sequence). J was trimmed by 6 bases and V by 5 bases; bases with no gene match: 7. The CDR3 length is 14 residues. The CDR3 coding sequence is TGTGCCAGCAGTAGGGGGCTCGGAGGAAACATTCAGTACTTC. This codes for CASSRGLGGNIQYF.

This clonotype turned up a few times. The chain carries TRBV3-1 and TRBJ2-5; possible D gene TRBD1, 6 bases. The J call is doubtful: the DNA matches TRBJ2-7 better. The germline V gene has CDR1 LGHDT and CDR2 YNNKEL (reference sequence). This CDR3 is 14 amino acids long. CDR3 nucleotide sequence: TGTGCCAGCAGCCAAGAAGGGACACTCTCCGAGCAGTACTTC. This encodes CASSQEGTLSEQYF.

The DNA of the CDR3 is TGCAGCGTAGGACACTTACTCCAAGAGACCCAGTACTTC. It is translated as CSVGHLLQETQYF. V is TRBV29-1 and J is TRBJ2-5; TRBD1 is a possible D gene (5 bases). The CDR3 sequence is 13 residues long. CDR1 SQVTM and CDR2 ANQGSEA come from the germline V gene. Between the trimmed V and J ends, which lost 6 bases and 1 base, there was a span of 12 bases. The full variable domain, rest sourced from reference TRBV29-1 and TRBJ2-5, is SAVISQKPSRDICQRGTSLTIQCQVDSQVTMMFWYRQQPGQSLTLIATANQGSEATYESGFVIDKFPISRPNLTFSTLTVSNMSPEDSSIYLCSVGHLLQETQYFGPGTRLLVL.

Only a few counts were recorded for this clonotype. The chain uses TRBV7-9 and TRBJ1-6; D gene uncertain. Trimming removed 1 base from V and 7 bases from J, with 11 bases in between. Germline values: CDR1 SEHNR, CDR2 FQNEAQ (reference sequence). The CDR3 sequence is 15 residues long. DNA of the CDR3: TGTGCCAGCAGCTTAGACGCGGCCCCAAATTCACCCCTCCACTTT. This encodes CASSLDAAPNSPLHF. The complete variable domain, with remaining parts taken from reference TRBV7-9 and TRBJ1-6, reads DTGVSQNPRHKITKRGQNVTFRCDPISEHNRLYWYRQTLGQGPEFLTYFQNEAQLEKSRLLSDRFSAERPKGSFSTLEIQRTEQGDSAMYLCASSLDAAPNSPLHFGNGTRLTVT.